One sample yielded the 14 T cell receptor beta chains listed below, sequenced in a study of blood T cells in healthy people across ages. For the second PCR, which ran for 7 to 11 cycles, a sample-barcoded 5' primer and a J-beta primer mix were used. TCRdb independently ran MiXCR on the 5' RACE reads; one entry per CDR3 protein. The data contain about 1,000,000 distinct CDR3 sequences, more than 40% of them singletons. The sequencing input was blood. The receptor set was obtained from a woman aged 60-75 years in good health.

In DNA, the CDR3 is TGTGCCAGCAGTATAGCGGGAGTCTACAATGAGCAGTTCTTC. Protein: CASSIAGVYNEQFF. The chain couples TRBV6-1 to TRBJ2-1, with 9 bases lining up with TRBD2. This CDR3 region has 14 residues. CDR1 is MNHNS and CDR2 is SASEGT in the germline V gene. Trimming cost V 5 bases and J 3 bases; bases outside gene matches: 2.

This sequence joins TRBV5-1 and TRBJ2-4, with D perhaps TRBD1 (7 bases). The last part of the DNA fits TRBJ2-7 better; the J call may be wrong. CDR3 size: 15 residues. Germline V gene sequence: CDR1 SGHRS, CDR2 YFSETQ. In DNA, the CDR3 is TGCGCCAGCAGCTCTGCCCAGGGGGACTTCGACGAGCAGTACTTC. This encodes CASSSAQGDFDEQYF.

This clonotype was recorded many times. The chain recombines TRBV10-3 with TRBJ2-1, with D maybe TRBD1 (6 bases). The CDR3 has 16 residues. Trimming removed 3 bases from V and 3 bases from J, with 15 bases in between. Germline-derived CDR1 and CDR2 are ENHRY and SYGVKD. The CDR3 loop is CAISDPNRVDYNEQFF. The CDR3 DNA reads as TGTGCCATCAGTGATCCAAACAGGGTAGACTACAATGAGCAGTTCTTC.

A word on this clonotype: At one end the junction does not follow the germline gene, possibly because of a read error. This sequence joins TRBV2 and TRBJ2-3; 11 bases fit TRBD2. The germline gives CDR1 SNHLY, CDR2 FYNNEI. This CDR3 has 15 amino acids. CDR3 DNA sequence: TGTGCCGGCAGTGAGTCCGGACTAGCGGGCGGTACGCAGTATTTT. The encoded protein is CAGSESGLAGGTQYF.

The count of this clonotype is one. V usage is TRBV28 and J usage is TRBJ2-5; D gene uncertain. Trimming removed 4 bases at V and 0 bases at J, with 12 bases between. Germline V gene sequence: CDR1 MDHEN, CDR2 SYDVKM. There are 15 residues in the CDR3. The CDR3 loop is CASSYTTRYQETQYF. CDR3 in DNA: TGTGCCAGCAGTTACACCACACGGTACCAAGAGACCCAGTACTTC. Drawing the rest from reference TRBV28 and TRBJ2-5, the complete variable domain is DVKVTQSSRYLVKRTGEKVFLECVQDMDHENMFWYRQDPGLGLRLIYFSYDVKMKEKGDIPEGYSVSREKKERFSLILESASTNQTSMYLCASSYTTRYQETQYFGPGTRLLVL.

This clonotype appeared a few times. This chain uses TRBV20-1 with TRBJ1-4; D uncertain. Per the germline V gene, CDR1 is DFQATT and CDR2 is SNEGSKA (reference sequence). The CDR3 extends over 14 amino acids. Trimming took 1 base from V and 1 from J, leaving 7 bases between them. CDR3 protein: CSARVGRTNEKLFF. DNA for the CDR3: TGCAGTGCTAGAGTTGGGCGAACTAATGAAAAACTGTTTTTT.

A note on this clonotype: The junction departs from germline at one end; a sequencing error may be responsible. This sequence joins TRBV7-2 and TRBJ2-3; no clear D gene. Germline loops: CDR1 SGHTA, CDR2 FQGNSA. This CDR3 region has 12 residues. In DNA, the CDR3 is TGTGCCAGCAGCTTAGGGGTGAATACGCGGTATTTT. Protein product: CASSLGVNTRYF. The variable domain in full, with the rest retrieved from reference TRBV7-2 and TRBJ2-3, is GAGVSQSPSNKVTEKGKDVELRCDPISGHTALYWYRQSLGQGLEFLIYFQGNSAPDKSGLPSDRFSAERTGGSVSTLTIQRTQQEDSAVYLCASSLGVNTRYFGPGTRLTVL.

The chain carries TRBV11-2 and TRBJ2-5; 9 nucleotides match TRBD2. Germline lookup yields CDR1 SGHAT and CDR2 FQNNGV. This CDR3 region has 15 residues. Germline trimming cut 4 bases from V and 11 bases from J; bases unmatched to any gene: 14. The CDR3 reads CASSSLAGEYNEQYF. In DNA form, the CDR3 reads TGTGCCAGCAGCTCCTTAGCGGGAGAATACAATGAGCAGTACTTC. The full variable domain, rest sourced from reference TRBV11-2 and TRBJ2-5, is EAGVAQSPRYKIIEKRQSVAFWCNPISGHATLYWYQQILGQGPKLLIQFQNNGVVDDSQLPKDRFSAERLKGVDSTLKIQPAKLEDSAVYLCASSSLAGEYNEQYFGPGTRLLVL.

The rearrangement uses TRBV20-1 and TRBJ2-1; D not resolved. Germline assignment: CDR1 DFQATT and CDR2 SNEGSKA (reference sequence). Trimming removed 0 bases at V and 9 bases at J, with 15 bases between. The CDR3 is made up of 14 amino acids. CDR3 sequence (DNA): TGCAGTGCTAGAGACCAGCGAGTTAGGGTTGAGCAGTTCTTC. Residues: CSARDQRVRVEQFF.

This clonotype has more than one count but fewer than ten. This CDR3 reads CSAALAGVYNEQFF. DNA of the CDR3: TGCAGTGCTGCACTAGCGGGGGTTTACAATGAGCAGTTCTTC. The rearrangement joins TRBV20-1 to TRBJ2-1, with 11 bases that match TRBD2. J lost 4 bases, V lost 5 bases, and 4 bases had no gene match. The length of the CDR3 is 14 residues. CDR1 and CDR2 (germline): DFQATT, SNEGSKA (reference sequence).

V gene TRBV20-1 combines with J gene TRBJ2-7; 12 bases fit TRBD2. Germline CDR1 reads DFQATT; CDR2 reads SNEGSKA (reference sequence). J lost 7 bases, V lost 2 bases, and 24 bases had no gene match. The CDR3 sequence is 20 residues long. The DNA for the CDR3 is TGCAGTGCTAGACGAGTGTGGGTCGCCTCTAGCGGGAGGGCTAGGAATGAGCAGTACTTC. Translated, it gives CSARRVWVASSGRARNEQYF.

The chain employs TRBV6-1 and TRBJ2-7, with a tentative D call TRBD2 (5 bases). V gave up 5 bases and J gave up 1 base, with 15 bases separating them. The CDR3 loop spans 15 amino acids. CDR1 is MNHNS and CDR2 is SASEGT in the germline V gene. CDR3 residues: CASSTRAASSYEQYF. In DNA, the CDR3 is TGTGCCAGCAGTACTAGGGCAGCCTCATCCTACGAGCAGTACTTC.

This rearrangement joins TRBV20-1 to TRBJ2-7; TRBD1 aligns across 10 bases. The end of the DNA fits TRBJ2-4 better, so the J call may be wrong. The germline V gene encodes CDR1 DFQATT and CDR2 SNEGSKA (reference sequence). The CDR3 spans 13 residues. CDR3 coding DNA: TGCAGTGCTGGACAGGGGGACAAAAACATTCAGTACTTC. Protein product: CSAGQGDKNIQYF.

V and J are TRBV18 and TRBJ2-7; TRBD2 might be the D (5 bases). Germline CDR1 and CDR2: KGHSH and LQKENI. The CDR3 totals 14 residues. Trimming removed 2 bases from V and 4 bases from J, with 12 bases in between. CDR3 sequence reads: CASSPTGNGYEQYF. The CDR3 bases are TGTGCCAGCTCACCAACGGGGAATGGTTACGAGCAGTACTTC.